This T cell receptor beta chain was found in a study of post-analysis software for immune sequencing data. The overall study: In terms of disease course, relapsing-remitting, secondary progressive and progressive-relapsing multiple sclerosis were included. Study results and caveats: Five TRBV segments were significantly more frequent in patients than in controls. TRBV5-6, TRBV5-1 and TRBV20-1 were among these segments.

The sample holds a few counts of this clonotype. Its antigen is undetermined. The CDR3 totals 14 residues. Trimming stripped 7 bases from V and 0 bases from J, with 13 bases between. The germline V gene encodes CDR1 ENHRY and CDR2 SYGVKD. Unique molecular identifiers were built into the TCR beta cDNA libraries. Via MiXCR, TCRdb re-called the PCR reads, giving one row per CDR3 protein. The sample consists of 350,000 to 500,000 distinct CDR3 sequences, more than 30% of them appearing once. Sequences were obtained from blood. The J gene is TRBJ2-7, the V gene TRBV10-3; possibly TRBD1 or TRBD2 for D (5 bases each). The TCR sequence derives from a girl aged 2 to 9 with multiple sclerosis. Here the CDR3 DNA reads TGTGCCATCAAGGGACGGTCCAACTCCTACGAGCAGTACTTC. Encoded protein: CAIKGRSNSYEQYF.